This entry describes one T cell receptor beta chain. This entry comes from a study of shared clonotypes between healthy human individuals. Trimming removed 4 bases at V and 5 bases at J, with 9 bases between. Looked up from germline, CDR1 is SNHLY and CDR2 is FYNNEI. The CDR3 totals 13 residues. The assay was immunoSEQ multiplex PCR, and TCRdb's table has in-frame clones only and misses some. The sample has over a million clones, around 78% seen once. The sequenced sample was memory CD4+ T cells from PBMCs. Regarding subset: CD45RA-negative fraction. The rearrangement links TRBV2 to TRBJ2-1; D is unresolved. This receptor was obtained from a young man in good health. Some clones in this sample may be carry-over from other donors' samples. The CDR3: CASSAQLDNEQFF. The CDR3 DNA sequence: TGTGCCAGCAGTGCCCAGCTAGACAATGAGCAGTTCTTC.